Sequencing of this T cell receptor beta chain was carried out in a study of TIL therapy for anti-PD-1-resistant metastatic lung cancer. The time point was: pre-treatment sample, taken before nivolumab and TIL therapy. Sequencing used immunoSEQ v3. Sequencing used immunoSEQ multiplex PCR; TCRdb keeps in-frame clones, though not all of them. The sample has approximately 30,000 clones; 74% are singletons. Sequenced material: blood, taken at baseline. This clonotype was obtained from a woman aged 30 to 85 with non-small cell lung cancer.

CDR3 protein: CASSAPGHYNEQFF. DNA for the CDR3: TGTGCCAGCAGCGCTCCGGGGCACTACAATGAGCAGTTCTTC. This chain uses TRBV7-2 with TRBJ2-1, with D tentatively TRBD1 or TRBD2 (5 bases each). The ends were cut back, 5 bases at V and 3 bases at J, with 11 bases in the middle. There are 14 residues in the CDR3. CDR1 is SGHTA and CDR2 is FQGNSA in the germline V gene.